The TCR beta chain described here comes from a study of response to subunit inactivated influenza vaccine (dated by TCRdb to the late 2010s). Background on the whole study: Deep quantitative profiling of the T cell receptor repertoire was used in the study to follow responses to a trivalent subunit inactivated influenza vaccine.

The time point label, as the study defines it: approximately 45 days after influenza vaccine administration. The germline V gene gives CDR1 as SGHVS and CDR2 as FQNEAQ. The CDR3 goes from the cysteine to the phenylalanine over 16 residues. CDR3 DNA is the only sequence kept; it has 48 bases, read in frame from the first base. The trim is 0 bases for V and 0 bases for J, with a gap of 10 bases between the germline ends. The method was RT-PCR. The reads were generated on an Illumina HiSeq 2500. TCRdb reanalyzed the raw reads on its own, using fastp at Q25 for trimming and MiXCR for clone calling, and kept in-frame beta chains. Each entry is one CDR3 protein sequence, shown with its most common DNA and genes. The sample yields 450,000 to 500,000 distinct CDR3 sequences; approximately 11% were counted once. The ten largest account for 10% to 15% of the sample. This clonotype showed up just a few times. Its antigen has not been determined. Within one base of it there is no much larger clone, and no base qualities were kept.

What the research found in general, with its limitations: The authors suggested that each seasonal influenza vaccination may recruit only a limited number of new T cells.

This receptor chain uses TRBV7-8 and TRBJ2-3; the D gene is possibly TRBD1 or TRBD2, with 5 bases matching each. The starting material was PBMCs from blood, obtained roughly 48 days after vaccination. This clonotype was sampled from a man aged 50-59 years who received an inactivated influenza vaccine. Donor details come from another sample of the same person, matched by shared clones. The DNA reads TGTGCCAGCAGCTTAGCCCGGGGCGTTAGCACAGATACGCAGTATTTT. The translation is CASSLARGVSTDTQYF.